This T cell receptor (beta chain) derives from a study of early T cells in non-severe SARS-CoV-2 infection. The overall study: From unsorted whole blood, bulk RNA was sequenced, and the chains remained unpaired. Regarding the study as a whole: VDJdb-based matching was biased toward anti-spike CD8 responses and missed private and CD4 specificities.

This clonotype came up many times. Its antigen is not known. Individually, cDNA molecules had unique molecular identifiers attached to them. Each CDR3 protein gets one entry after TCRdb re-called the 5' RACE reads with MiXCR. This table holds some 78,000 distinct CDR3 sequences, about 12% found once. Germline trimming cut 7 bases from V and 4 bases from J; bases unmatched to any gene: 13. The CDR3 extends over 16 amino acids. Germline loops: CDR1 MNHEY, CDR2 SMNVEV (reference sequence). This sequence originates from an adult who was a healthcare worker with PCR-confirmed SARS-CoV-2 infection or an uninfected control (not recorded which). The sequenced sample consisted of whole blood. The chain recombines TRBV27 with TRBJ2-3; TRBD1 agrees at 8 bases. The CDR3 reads CASKKRTGRDPDTQYF. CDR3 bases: TGTGCCAGCAAAAAACGGACAGGGCGCGACCCAGATACGCAGTATTTT.